This TCR beta chain was observed in a study of T cells in localized non-small cell lung cancer. The study's findings and limits: Out of the top 100 tumor clones, a median about 50 were seen in adjacent lung. A denser population of T cells in blood accompanied longer overall survival.

CDR1 and CDR2 from the germline V gene are SGHAT and FQNNGV. The junction had 11 bases not matched to a gene; V was cut back by 3 bases and J by 3 bases. The CDR3 runs to 18 residues. Sequencing used immunoSEQ multiplex PCR; TCRdb keeps in-frame clones, though not all of them. The sample contains around 83,000 clones, about 78% of which appear only once. As for this clone: The antigen is unknown.

The TCR sequence derives from a man aged 40 to 69 with stage II squamous cell lung carcinoma. The sequenced sample was PBMCs, obtained before any cancer treatment. The chain uses TRBV11-2 and TRBJ2-2; 9 bases are shared with TRBD1. CDR3 in amino acids: CASSFPRRTGEDTGELFF. In DNA form, the CDR3 reads TGTGCCAGCAGCTTCCCTCGGAGGACAGGGGAGGACACCGGGGAGCTGTTTTTT.